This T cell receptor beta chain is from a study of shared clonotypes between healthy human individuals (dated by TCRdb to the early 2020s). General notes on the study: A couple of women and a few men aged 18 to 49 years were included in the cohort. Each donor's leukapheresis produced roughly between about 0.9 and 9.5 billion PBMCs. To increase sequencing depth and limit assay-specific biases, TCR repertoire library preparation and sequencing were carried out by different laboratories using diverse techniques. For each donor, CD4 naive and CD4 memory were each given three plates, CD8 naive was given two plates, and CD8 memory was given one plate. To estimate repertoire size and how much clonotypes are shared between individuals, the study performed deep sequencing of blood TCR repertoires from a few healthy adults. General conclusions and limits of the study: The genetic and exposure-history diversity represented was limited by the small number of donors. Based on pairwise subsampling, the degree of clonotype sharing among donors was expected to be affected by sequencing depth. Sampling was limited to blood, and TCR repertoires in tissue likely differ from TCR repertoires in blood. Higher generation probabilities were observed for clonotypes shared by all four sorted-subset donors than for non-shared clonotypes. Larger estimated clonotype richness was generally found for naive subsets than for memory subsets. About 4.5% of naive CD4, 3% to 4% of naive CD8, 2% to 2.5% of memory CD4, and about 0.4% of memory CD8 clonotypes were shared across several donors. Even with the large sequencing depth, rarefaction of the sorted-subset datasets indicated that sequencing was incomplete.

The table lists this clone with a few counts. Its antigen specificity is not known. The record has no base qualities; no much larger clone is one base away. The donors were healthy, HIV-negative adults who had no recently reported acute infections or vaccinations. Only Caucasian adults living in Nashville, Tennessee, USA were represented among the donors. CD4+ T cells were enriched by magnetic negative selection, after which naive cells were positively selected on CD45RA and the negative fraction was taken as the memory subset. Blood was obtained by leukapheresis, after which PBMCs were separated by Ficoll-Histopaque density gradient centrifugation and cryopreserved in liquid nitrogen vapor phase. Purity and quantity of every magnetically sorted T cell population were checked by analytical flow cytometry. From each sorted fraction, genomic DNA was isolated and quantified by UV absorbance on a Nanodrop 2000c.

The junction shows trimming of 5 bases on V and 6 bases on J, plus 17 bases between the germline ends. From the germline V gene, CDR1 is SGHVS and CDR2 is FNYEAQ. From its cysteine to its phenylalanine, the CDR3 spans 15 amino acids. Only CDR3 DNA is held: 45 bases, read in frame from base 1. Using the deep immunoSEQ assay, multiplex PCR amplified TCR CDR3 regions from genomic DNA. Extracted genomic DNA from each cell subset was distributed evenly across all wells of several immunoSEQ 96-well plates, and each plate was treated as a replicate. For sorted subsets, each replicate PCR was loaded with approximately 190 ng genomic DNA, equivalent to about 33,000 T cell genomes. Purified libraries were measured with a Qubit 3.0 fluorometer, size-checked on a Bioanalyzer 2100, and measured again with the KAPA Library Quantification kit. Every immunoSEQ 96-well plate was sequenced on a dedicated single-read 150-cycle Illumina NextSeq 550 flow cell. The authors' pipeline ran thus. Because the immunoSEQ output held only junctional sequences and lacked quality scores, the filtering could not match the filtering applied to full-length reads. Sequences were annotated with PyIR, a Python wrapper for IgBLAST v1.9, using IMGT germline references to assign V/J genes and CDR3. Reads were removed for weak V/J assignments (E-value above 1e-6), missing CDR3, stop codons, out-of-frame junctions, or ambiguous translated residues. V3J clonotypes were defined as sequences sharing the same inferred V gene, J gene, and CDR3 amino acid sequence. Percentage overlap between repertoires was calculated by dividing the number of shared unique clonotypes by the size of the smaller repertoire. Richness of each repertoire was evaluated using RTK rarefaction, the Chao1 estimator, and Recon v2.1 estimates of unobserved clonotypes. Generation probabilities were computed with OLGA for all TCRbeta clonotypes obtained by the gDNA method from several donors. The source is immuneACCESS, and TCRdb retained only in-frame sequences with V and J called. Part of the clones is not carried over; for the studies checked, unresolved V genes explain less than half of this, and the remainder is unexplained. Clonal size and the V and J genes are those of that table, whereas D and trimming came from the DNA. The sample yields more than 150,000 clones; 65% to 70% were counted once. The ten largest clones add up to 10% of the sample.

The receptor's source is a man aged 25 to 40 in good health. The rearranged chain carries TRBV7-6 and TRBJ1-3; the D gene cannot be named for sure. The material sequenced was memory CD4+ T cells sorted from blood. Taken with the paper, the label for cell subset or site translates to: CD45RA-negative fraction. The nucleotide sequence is TGTGCCAGCAGCATGACGTCGGACCCTGAAAACACCATATATTTT. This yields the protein CASSMTSDPENTIYF.